This TCR beta chain came from a study of T cell repertoires in cytomegalovirus infection. TCRdb reprocessed the reads via MiXCR and lists one record per CDR3 protein. This table holds roughly 69,000 distinct CDR3 sequences, less than 30% found once. Study results and caveats: The study found HLA-C-restricted CMV-specific TCR beta clonotypes dominating the ex vivo response.

Germline CDR1 SGHDN, CDR2 FVKESK. The CDR3 extends over 16 amino acids. The J segment lost 3 bases and the V segment lost 2 bases, leaving 6 bases of the junction unmatched. Remarks on this clonotype: The antigen is not known.

The chain employs TRBV14 and TRBJ2-3; the match to TRBD1 covers 9 bases. The sequence was collected from a human donor in good health (CMV status not recorded). Some clones in this sample may be carry-over from other donors' samples. This specimen consisted of CD8+ T cells from cultured PBMCs, obtained from culture after CMV antigen stimulation. The CDR3 here is CASSQFQTGGTDTQYF. The CDR3 DNA follows: TGTGCCAGCAGCCAATTTCAGACAGGGGGAACAGATACGCAGTATTTT.